The text below deals with one T cell receptor beta chain. What it binds is not known. Peripheral blood samples of roughly 10 milliliters were drawn from each donor. A second PCR of 7 to 11 cycles used a sample-barcoded 5' primer and a J-beta primer mix. MiXCR, run by TCRdb on the 5' RACE reads, gives a single entry per CDR3 protein. The sample records roughly 2 million distinct CDR3 sequences, approximately 50% being singletons. The source of the sample is a study of blood T cells in healthy people across ages. General study points: CMV status of donors was not determined, possibly confounding expanded clonotype changes.

This CDR3 spans 13 amino acids. The V end lost 3 bases, the J end lost 7 bases, and 13 bases lay between the germline ends. CDR1 and CDR2 from the germline V gene are SEHNR and FQNEAQ (reference sequence). The specimen was blood. The gene calls are TRBV7-9 and TRBJ2-7, with D unclear. This TCR was sampled from a middle-aged woman in good health. In DNA form, the CDR3 reads TGTGCCAGCAGCTTTCCGACATACAATGAGCAGTACTTC. Amino acids: CASSFPTYNEQYF.